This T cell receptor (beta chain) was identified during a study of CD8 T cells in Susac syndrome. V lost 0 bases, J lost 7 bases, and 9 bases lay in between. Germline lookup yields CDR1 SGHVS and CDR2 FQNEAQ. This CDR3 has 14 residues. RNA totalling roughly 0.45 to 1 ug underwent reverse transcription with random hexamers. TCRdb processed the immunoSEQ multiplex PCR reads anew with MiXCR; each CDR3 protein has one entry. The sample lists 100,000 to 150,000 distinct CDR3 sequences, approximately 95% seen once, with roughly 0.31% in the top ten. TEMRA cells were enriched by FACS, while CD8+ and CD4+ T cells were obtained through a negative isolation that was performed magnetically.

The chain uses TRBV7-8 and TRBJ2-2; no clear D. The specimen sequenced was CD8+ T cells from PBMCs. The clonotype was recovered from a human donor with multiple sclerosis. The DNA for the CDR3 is TGTGCCAGCAGCTTAGCGCACCTCGGCGGGGAGCTGTTTTTT. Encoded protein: CASSLAHLGGELFF. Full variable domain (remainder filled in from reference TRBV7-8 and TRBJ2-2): GAGVSQSPRYKVAKRGQDVALRCDPISGHVSLFWYQQALGQGPEFLTYFQNEAQLDKSGLPSDRFFAERPEGSVSTLKIQRTQQEDSAVYLCASSLAHLGGELFFGEGSRLTVL.